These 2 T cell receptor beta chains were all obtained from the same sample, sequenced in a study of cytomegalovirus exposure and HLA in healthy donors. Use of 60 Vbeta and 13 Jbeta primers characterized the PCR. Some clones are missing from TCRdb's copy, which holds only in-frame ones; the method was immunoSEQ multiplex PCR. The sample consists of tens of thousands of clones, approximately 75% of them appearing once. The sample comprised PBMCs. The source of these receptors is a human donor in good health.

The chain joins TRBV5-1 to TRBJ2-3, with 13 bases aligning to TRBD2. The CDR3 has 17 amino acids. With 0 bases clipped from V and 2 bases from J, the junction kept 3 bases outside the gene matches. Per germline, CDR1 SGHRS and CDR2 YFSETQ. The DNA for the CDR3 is TGCGCCAGCAGCTTGGGACTAGCGGGGGGAATCACAGATACGCAGTATTTT. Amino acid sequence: CASSLGLAGGITDTQYF. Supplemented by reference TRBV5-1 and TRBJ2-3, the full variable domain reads KAGVTQTPRYLIKTRGQQVTLSCSPISGHRSVSWYQQTPGQGLQFLFEYFSETQRNKGNFPGRFSGRQFSNSRSEMNVSTLELGDSALYLCASSLGLAGGITDTQYFGPGTRLTVL.

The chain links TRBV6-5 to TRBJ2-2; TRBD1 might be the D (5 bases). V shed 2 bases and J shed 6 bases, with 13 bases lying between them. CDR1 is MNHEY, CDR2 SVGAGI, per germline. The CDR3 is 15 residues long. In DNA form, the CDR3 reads TGTGCCAGCAGTTACGGCTGGGGCGCGGCCGGGGAGCTGTTTTTT. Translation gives CASSYGWGAAGELFF.